This T cell receptor (beta chain) was obtained from a study of technical replicates of blood from four donors. Generated by immunoSEQ multiplex PCR, the TCRdb table keeps only in-frame clones and is missing some. The data show about 61,000 clones, with 97% seen just once and just under 0.2% held by the top ten. The CDR3 length is 11 residues. V lost 5 bases to trimming and J lost 3 bases, with 5 bases between them. Per germline, CDR1 MDHEN and CDR2 SYDVKM. This clonotype was obtained from a human donor in good health. V and J are TRBV28 and TRBJ2-7; no firm D call. Sequencing was done on a sample of T cells isolated from PBMCs. CDR3 in DNA: TGTGCCAGCAGTCCCCTCTACGAGCAGTACTTC. Amino acids: CASSPLYEQYF.